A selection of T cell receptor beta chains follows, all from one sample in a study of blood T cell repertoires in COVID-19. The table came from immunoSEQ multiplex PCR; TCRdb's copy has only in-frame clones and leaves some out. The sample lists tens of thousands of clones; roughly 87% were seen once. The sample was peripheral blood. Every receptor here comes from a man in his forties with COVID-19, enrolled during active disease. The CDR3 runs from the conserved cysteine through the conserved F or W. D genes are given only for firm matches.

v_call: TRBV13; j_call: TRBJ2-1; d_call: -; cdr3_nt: TGTGCCAGCAGCTTAGATCCCCTAGCTAATGAGCAGTTCTTC; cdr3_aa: CASSLDPLANEQFF
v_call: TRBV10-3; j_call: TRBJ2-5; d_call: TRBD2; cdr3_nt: TGTGCCATTCCGGGACTAGCGAGCCAAGAGACCCAGTACTTC; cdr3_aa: CAIPGLASQETQYF
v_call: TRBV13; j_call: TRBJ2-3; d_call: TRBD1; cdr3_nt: TGTGCCAGCAGCTCAAGGACAGGGGTCATGGCAGATACGCAGTATTTT; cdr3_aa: CASSSRTGVMADTQYF
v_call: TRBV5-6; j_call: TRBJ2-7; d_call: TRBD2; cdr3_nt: TGTGCCAGCAGGGGACTAGCGGGAGACTACGAGCAGTACTTC; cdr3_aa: CASRGLAGDYEQYF
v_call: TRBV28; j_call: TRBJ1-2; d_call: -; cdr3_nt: TGTGCCAGCAGTACCAACAGGGAAGGGGACTATGGCTACACCTTC; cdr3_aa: CASSTNREGDYGYTF
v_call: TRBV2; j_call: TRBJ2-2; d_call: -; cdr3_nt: TGTGCCAGCGGTGGAGGAGCCGGGGAGCTGTTTTTT; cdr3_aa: CASGGGAGELFF
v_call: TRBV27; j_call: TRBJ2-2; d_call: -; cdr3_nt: TGTGCCAGCAGTTTACGGGGTTTCCAGAACACCGGGGAGCTGTTTTTT; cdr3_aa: CASSLRGFQNTGELFF
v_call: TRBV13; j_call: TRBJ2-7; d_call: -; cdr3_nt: TGTGCCAGCAGCTTACAGGGGTCTCAAAGGGAGCAGTACTTC; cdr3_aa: CASSLQGSQREQYF
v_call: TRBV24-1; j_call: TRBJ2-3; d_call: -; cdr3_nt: TGTGCCACCAGTGATTTCAAAAGCACAGATACGCAGTATTTT; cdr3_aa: CATSDFKSTDTQYF
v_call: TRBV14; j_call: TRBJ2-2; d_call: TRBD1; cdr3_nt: TGTGCCAGCAGCGTACCAGGACAGGGAATAAAAACCGGGGAGCTGTTTTTT; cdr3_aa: CASSVPGQGIKTGELFF